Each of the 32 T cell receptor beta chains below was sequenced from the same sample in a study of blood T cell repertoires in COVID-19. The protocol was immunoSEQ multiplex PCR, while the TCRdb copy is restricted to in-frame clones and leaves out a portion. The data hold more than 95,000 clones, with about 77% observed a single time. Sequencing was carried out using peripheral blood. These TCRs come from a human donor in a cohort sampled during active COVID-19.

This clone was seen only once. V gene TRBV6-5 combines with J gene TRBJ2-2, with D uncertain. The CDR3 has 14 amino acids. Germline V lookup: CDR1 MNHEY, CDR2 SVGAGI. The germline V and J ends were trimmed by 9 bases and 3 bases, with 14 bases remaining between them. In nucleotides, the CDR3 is TGTGCCAGTTGTTATTCCTCGGACACCGGGGAGCTGTTTTTT. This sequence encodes CASCYSSDTGELFF.

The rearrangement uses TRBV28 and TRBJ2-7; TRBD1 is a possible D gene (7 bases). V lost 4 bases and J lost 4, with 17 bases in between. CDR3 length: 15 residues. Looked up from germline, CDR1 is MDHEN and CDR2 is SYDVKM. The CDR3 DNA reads TGTGCCAGCAGTTCTCCCGGAGGGACAGTGTACGAGCAGTACTTC. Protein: CASSSPGGTVYEQYF.

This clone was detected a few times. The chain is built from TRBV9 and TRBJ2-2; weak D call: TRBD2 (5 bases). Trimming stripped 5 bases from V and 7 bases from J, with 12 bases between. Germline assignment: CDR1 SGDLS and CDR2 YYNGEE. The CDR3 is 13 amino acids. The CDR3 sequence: CASSLTRNGELFF. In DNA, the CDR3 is TGTGCCAGCAGTCTCACTAGAAACGGGGAGCTGTTTTTT.

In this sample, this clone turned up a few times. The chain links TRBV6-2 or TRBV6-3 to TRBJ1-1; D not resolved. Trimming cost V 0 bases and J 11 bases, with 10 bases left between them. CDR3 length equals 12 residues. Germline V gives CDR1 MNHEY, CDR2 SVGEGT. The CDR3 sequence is CASSYSGVLAFF. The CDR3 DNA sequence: TGTGCCAGCAGTTACTCCGGGGTCCTGGCTTTCTTT.

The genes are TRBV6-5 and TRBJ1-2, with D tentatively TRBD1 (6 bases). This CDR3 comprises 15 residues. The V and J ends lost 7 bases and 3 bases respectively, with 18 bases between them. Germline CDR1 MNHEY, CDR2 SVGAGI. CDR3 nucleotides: TGTGCCAGCATACGGGACACCTCATTCCACTATGGCTACACCTTC. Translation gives CASIRDTSFHYGYTF.

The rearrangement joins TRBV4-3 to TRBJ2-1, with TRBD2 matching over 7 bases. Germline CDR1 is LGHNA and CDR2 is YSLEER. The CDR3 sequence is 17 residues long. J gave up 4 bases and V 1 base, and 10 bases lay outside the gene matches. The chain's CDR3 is CASSQGRRASGYNEQFF. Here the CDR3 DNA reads TGCGCCAGCAGCCAAGGAAGGAGGGCTAGCGGTTACAATGAGCAGTTCTTC.

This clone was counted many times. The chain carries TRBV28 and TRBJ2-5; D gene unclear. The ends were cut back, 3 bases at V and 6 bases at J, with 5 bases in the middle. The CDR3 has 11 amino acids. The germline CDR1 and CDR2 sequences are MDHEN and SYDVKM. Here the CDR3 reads CASSFLQTQYF. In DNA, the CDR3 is TGTGCCAGCAGTTTCCTTCAGACCCAGTACTTC.

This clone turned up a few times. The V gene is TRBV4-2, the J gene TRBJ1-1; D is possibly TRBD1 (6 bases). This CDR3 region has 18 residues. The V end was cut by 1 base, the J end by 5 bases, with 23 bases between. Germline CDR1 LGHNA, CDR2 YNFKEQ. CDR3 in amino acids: CASSQAPTGTTLSTEAFF. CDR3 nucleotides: TGTGCCAGCAGCCAAGCCCCTACAGGGACAACTTTATCAACTGAAGCTTTCTTT.

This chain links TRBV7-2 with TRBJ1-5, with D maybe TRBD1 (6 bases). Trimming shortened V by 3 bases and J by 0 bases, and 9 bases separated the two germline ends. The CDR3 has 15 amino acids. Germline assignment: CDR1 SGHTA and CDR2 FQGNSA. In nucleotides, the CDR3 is TGTGCCAGCAGCTTCTCAGGGGTTAGCAATCAGCCCCAGCATTTT. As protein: CASSFSGVSNQPQHF.

CDR3 region: CASSPQGRSTEAFF. CDR3 nucleotides: TGTGCCAGTAGTCCTCAGGGTCGGTCCACTGAAGCTTTCTTT. This rearrangement joins TRBV19 to TRBJ1-1; D might be TRBD1 (5 bases). With 5 bases removed from V and 4 bases from J, the gap between germline ends came to 14 bases. Looked up from germline, CDR1 is LNHDA and CDR2 is SQIVND (reference sequence). The CDR3 sequence is 14 residues long.

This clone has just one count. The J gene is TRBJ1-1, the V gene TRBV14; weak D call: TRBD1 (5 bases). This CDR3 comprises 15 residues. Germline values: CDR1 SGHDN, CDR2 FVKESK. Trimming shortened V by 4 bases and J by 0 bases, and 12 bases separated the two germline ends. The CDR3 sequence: CASSLNRQLNTEAFF. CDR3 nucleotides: TGTGCCAGCAGCCTAAACCGACAGCTGAACACTGAAGCTTTCTTT.

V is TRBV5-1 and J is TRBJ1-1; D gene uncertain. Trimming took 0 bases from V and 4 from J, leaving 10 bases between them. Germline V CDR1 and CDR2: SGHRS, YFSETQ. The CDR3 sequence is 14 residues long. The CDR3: CASSLGQEGTEAFF. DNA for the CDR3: TGCGCCAGCAGCTTGGGGCAGGAGGGCACTGAAGCTTTCTTT.

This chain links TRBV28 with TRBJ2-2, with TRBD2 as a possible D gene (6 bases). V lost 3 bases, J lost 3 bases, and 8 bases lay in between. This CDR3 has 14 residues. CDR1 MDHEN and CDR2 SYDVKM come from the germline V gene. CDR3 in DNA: TGTGCCAGCAGTTTTACGGGGGACACCGGGGAGCTGTTTTTT. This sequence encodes CASSFTGDTGELFF.

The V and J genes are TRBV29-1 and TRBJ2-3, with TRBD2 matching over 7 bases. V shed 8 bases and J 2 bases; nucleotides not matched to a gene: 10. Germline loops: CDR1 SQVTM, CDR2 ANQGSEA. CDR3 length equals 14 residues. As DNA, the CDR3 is TGCAGCCACGGGGGGACGCTACACACAGATACGCAGTATTTT. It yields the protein CSHGGTLHTDTQYF.

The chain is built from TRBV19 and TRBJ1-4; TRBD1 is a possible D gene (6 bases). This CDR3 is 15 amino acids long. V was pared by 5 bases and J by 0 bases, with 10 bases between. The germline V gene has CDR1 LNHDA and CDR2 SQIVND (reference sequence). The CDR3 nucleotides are TGTGCCAGTAGTGCTGCAGGGGCAACTAATGAAAAACTGTTTTTT. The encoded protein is CASSAAGATNEKLFF.

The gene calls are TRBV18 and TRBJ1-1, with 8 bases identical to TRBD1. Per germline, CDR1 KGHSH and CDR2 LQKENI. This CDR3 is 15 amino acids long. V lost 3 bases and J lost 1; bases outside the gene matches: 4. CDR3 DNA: TGTGCCAGCTCACCCGATGGACAGGGGAACACTGAAGCTTTCTTT. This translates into CASSPDGQGNTEAFF.

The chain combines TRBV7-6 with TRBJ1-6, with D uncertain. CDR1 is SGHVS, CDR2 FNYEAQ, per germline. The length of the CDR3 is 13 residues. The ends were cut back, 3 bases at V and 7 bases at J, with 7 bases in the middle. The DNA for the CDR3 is TGTGCCAGCAGCTTGAGCTCAAATTCACCCCTCCACTTT. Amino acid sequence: CASSLSSNSPLHF.

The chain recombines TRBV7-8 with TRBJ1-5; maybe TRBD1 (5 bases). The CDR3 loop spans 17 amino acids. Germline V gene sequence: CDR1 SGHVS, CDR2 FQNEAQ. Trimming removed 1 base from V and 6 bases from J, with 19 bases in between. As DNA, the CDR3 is TGTGCCAGCAGCTTAGATCCCCGTCAGGGTGGGGTTCAGCCCCAGCATTTT. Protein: CASSLDPRQGGVQPQHF.

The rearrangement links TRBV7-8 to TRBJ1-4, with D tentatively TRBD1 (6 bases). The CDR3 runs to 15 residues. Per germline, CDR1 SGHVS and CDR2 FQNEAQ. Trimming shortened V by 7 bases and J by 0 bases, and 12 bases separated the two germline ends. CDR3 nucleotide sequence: TGTGCCAGCACAGTACAGGGAGCAACTAATGAAAAACTGTTTTTT. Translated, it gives CASTVQGATNEKLFF.

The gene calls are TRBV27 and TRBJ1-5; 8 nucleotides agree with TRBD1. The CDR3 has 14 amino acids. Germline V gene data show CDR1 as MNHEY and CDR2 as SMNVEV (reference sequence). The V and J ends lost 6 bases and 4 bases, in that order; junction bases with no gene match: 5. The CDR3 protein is CASRTGVGNQPQHF. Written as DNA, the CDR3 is TGTGCCAGCAGGACAGGGGTCGGAAATCAGCCCCAGCATTTT.

For the CDR3, the DNA is TGTGCCACTGTTGGGGGGTATGGAAACACCATATATTTT. Translation: CATVGGYGNTIYF. The chain couples TRBV15 to TRBJ1-3; tentatively, D is TRBD1 (5 bases). V dropped 9 bases and J dropped 3 bases, with 12 bases sitting between them. The CDR3 contains 13 residues. CDR1 and CDR2 from the germline V gene are LNHNV and YYDKDF (reference sequence). The whole variable domain, filled in from reference TRBV15 and TRBJ1-3, reads DAMVIQNPRYQVTQFGKPVTLSCSQTLNHNVMYWYQQKSSQAPKLLFHYYDKDFNNEADTPDNFQSRRPNTSFCFLDIRSPGLGDTAMYLCATVGGYGNTIYFGEGSWLTVV.

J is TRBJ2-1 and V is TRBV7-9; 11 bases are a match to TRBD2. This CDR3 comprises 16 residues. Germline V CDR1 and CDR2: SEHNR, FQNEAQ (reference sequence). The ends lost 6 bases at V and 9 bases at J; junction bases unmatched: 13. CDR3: CASSPYLAGGDGEQFF. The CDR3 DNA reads TGTGCCAGCAGTCCCTACTTAGCGGGAGGGGACGGTGAGCAGTTCTTC.

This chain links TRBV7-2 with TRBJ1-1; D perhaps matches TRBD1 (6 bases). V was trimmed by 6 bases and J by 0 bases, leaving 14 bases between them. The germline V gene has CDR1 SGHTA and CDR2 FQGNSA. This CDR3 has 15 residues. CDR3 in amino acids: CASRDPGQMNTEAFF. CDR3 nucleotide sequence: TGTGCCAGCAGGGATCCCGGACAGATGAACACTGAAGCTTTCTTT.

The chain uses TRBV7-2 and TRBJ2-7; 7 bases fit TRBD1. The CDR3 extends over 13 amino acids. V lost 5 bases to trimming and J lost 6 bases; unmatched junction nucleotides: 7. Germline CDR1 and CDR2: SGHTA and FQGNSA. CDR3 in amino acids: CASSPQTGREQYF. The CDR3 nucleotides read TGTGCCAGCAGCCCCCAGACAGGGCGCGAGCAGTACTTC. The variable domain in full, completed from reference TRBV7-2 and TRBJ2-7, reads GAGVSQSPSNKVTEKGKDVELRCDPISGHTALYWYRQSLGQGLEFLIYFQGNSAPDKSGLPSDRFSAERTGGSVSTLTIQRTQQEDSAVYLCASSPQTGREQYFGPGTRLTVT.

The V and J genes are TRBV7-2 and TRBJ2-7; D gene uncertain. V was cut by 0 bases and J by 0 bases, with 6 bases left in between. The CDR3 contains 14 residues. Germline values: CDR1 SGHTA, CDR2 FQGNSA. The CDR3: CASSLAHFSYEQYF. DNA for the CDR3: TGTGCCAGCAGCTTAGCTCACTTCTCCTACGAGCAGTACTTC.

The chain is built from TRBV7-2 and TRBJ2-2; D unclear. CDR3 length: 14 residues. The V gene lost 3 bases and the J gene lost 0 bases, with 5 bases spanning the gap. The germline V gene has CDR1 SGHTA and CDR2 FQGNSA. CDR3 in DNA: TGTGCCAGCAGCTTTTTAGCGAACACCGGGGAGCTGTTTTTT. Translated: CASSFLANTGELFF.

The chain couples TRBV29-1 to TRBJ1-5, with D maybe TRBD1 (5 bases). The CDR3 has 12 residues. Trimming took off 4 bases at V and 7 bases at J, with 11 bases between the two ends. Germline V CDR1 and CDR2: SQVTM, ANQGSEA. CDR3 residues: CSVGQGNQPQHF. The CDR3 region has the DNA TGCAGCGTTGGGCAGGGAAACCAGCCCCAGCATTTT.

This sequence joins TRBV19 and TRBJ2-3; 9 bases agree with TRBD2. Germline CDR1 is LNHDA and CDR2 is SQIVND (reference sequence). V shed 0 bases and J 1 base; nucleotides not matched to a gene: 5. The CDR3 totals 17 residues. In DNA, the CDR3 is TGTGCCAGTAGTATAGATGCCGCGGGGGGGGGCACAGATACGCAGTATTTT. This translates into CASSIDAAGGGTDTQYF.

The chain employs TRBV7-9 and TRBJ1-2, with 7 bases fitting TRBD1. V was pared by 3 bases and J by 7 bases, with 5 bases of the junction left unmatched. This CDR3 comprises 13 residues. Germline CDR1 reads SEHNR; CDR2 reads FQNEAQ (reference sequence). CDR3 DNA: TGTGCCAGCAGCTTCGGAACAGGGGCTGGCTACACCTTC. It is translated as CASSFGTGAGYTF. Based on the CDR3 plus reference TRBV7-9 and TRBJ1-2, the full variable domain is DTGVSQNPRHKITKRGQNVTFRCDPISEHNRLYWYRQTLGQGPEFLTYFQNEAQLEKSRLLSDRFSAERPKGSFSTLEIQRTEQGDSAMYLCASSFGTGAGYTFGSGTRLTVV.

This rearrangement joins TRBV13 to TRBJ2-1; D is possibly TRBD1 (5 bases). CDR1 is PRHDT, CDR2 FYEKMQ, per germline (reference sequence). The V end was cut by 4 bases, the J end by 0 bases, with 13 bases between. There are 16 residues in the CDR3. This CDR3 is CASSSRTSSSYNEQFF. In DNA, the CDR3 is TGTGCCAGCAGCTCCCGGACATCGAGCTCCTACAATGAGCAGTTCTTC.

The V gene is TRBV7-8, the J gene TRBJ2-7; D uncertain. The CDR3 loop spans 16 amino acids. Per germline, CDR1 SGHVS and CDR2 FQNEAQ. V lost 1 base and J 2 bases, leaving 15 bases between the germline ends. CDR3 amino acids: CASSLDGGFSAYEQYF. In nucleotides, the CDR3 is TGTGCCAGCAGCTTAGATGGCGGATTTTCCGCCTACGAGCAGTACTTC. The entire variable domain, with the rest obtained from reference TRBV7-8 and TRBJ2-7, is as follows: GAGVSQSPRYKVAKRGQDVALRCDPISGHVSLFWYQQALGQGPEFLTYFQNEAQLDKSGLPSDRFFAERPEGSVSTLKIQRTQQEDSAVYLCASSLDGGFSAYEQYFGPGTRLTVT.

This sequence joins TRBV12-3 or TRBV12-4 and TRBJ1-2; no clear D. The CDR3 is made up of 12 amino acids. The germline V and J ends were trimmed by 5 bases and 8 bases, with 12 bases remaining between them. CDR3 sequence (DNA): TGTGCCAGCAGTAAGAGGGCTGGGGGCTACACCTTC. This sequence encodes CASSKRAGGYTF.